This T cell receptor beta chain was found in a study of blood T cell repertoires in COVID-19. Study-level background: Acute and convalescent COVID-19 samples came from the United States, Italy and Spain.

Repertoires were generated with immunoSEQ multiplex PCR, while TCRdb's copy carries only in-frame clones and drops some. Of some 180,000 clones in the sample, 90% are singletons; the top ten hold 0.53%. Trimming cost V 6 bases and J 4 bases, with 10 bases left between them. CDR1 and CDR2 from the germline V gene are LNHDA and SQIVND (reference sequence). The length of the CDR3 is 13 residues. This clonotype was sampled from a man between 45 and 60 years old with acute or convalescent COVID-19. J is TRBJ2-1 and V is TRBV19, with D uncertain. Sequencing was performed on peripheral blood. CDR3 loop: CASRGATYNEQFF. The CDR3 region has the DNA TGTGCCAGTAGGGGCGCTACATACAATGAGCAGTTCTTC.